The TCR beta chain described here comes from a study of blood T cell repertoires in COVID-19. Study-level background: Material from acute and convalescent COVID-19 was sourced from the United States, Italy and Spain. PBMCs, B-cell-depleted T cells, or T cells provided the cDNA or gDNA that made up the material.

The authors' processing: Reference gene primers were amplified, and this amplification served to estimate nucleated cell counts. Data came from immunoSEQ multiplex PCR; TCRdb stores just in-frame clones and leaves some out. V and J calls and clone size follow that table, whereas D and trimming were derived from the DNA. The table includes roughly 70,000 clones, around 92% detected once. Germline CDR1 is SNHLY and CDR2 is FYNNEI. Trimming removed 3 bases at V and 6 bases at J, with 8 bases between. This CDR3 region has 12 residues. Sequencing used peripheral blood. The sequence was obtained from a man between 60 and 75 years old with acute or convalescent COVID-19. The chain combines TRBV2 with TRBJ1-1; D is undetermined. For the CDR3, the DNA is TGTGCCAGCAGTGATTTGGCACCTGAAGCTTTCTTT. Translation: CASSDLAPEAFF.